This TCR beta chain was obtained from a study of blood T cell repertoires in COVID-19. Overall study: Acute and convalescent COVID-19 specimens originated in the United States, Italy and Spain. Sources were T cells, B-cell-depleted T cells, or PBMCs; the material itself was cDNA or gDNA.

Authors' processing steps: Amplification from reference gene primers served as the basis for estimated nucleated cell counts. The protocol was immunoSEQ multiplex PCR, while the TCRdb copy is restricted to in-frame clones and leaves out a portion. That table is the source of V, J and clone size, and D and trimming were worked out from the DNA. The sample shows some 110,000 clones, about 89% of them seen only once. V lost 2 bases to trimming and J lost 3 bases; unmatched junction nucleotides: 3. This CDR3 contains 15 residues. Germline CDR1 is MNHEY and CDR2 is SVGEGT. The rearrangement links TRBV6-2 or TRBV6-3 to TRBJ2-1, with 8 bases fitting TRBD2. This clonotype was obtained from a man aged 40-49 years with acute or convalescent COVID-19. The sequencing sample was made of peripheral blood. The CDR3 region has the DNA TGTGCCAGCAGTTACGCGGGAGGCGACTACAATGAGCAGTTCTTC. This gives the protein CASSYAGGDYNEQFF.